The text below deals with one T cell receptor (beta chain). Its antigen remains unidentified. This entry is derived from a study of a mutant IDH1 vaccine in newly diagnosed glioma. Study background: Beforehand, treatment had been radiotherapy, temozolomide, or both; the majority received both. General study results and limits: Pseudoprogression apparently tracked independently of changes in top peripheral T cell clonotypes.

This table comes from immunoSEQ multiplex PCR, and its TCRdb copy is limited to in-frame clones, with some not included. Of some 54,000 clones in the sample, roughly 84% are singletons; the top ten hold 4.1%. Time point in this sample: week 35, safety follow-up. Each vaccine dose was 300 ug of mutant IDH1 20-mer peptide, with topical imiquimod. Tumors from donors were new WHO grade 3 or 4 IDH1-mutant astrocytomas with ATRX loss. Per germline, CDR1 SGHDT and CDR2 YYEEEE. V shed 0 bases and J 5 bases; nucleotides not matched to a gene: 6. The CDR3 loop spans 17 amino acids. Here the sequenced sample was PBMCs, taken from a glioma patient whose treatment included an IDH1 peptide vaccine. The sequence came from a woman younger than 35 with glioma. The J gene is TRBJ2-5, the V gene TRBV5-6, with 14 bases identical to TRBD2. CDR3 DNA sequence: TGTGCCAGCAGCTTGGTAGGGACTAGCGGGAGTACGGAGACCCAGTACTTC. Translation: CASSLVGTSGSTETQYF. The full variable domain, with the rest looked up from reference TRBV5-6 and TRBJ2-5, is DAGVTQSPTHLIKTRGQQVTLRCSPKSGHDTVSWYQQALGQGPQFIFQYYEEEERQRGNFPDRFSGHQFPNYSSELNVNALLLGDSALYLCASSLVGTSGSTETQYFGPGTRLLVL.